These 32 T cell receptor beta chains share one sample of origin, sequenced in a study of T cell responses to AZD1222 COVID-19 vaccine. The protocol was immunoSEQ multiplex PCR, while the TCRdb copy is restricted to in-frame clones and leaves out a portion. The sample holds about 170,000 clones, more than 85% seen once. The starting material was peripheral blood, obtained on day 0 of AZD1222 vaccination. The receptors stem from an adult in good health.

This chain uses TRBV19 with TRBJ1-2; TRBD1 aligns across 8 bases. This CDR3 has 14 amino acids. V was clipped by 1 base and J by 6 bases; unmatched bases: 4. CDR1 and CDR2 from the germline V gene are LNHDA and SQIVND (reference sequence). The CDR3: CASSIVTGVDGYTF. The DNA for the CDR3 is TGTGCCAGTAGTATAGTGACAGGGGTAGATGGCTACACCTTC.

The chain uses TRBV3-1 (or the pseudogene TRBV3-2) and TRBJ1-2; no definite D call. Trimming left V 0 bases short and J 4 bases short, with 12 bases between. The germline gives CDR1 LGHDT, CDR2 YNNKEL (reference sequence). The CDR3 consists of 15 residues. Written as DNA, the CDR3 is TGTGCCAGCAGCCAAGATCTATATACGGGCTATGGCTACACCTTC. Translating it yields CASSQDLYTGYGYTF.

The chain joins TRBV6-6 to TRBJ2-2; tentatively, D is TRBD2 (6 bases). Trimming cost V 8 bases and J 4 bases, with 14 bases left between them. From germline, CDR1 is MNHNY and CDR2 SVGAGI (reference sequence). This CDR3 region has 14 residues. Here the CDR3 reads CASGGLRGTGELFF. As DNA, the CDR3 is TGTGCCAGCGGGGGACTTCGAGGCACCGGGGAGCTGTTTTTT.

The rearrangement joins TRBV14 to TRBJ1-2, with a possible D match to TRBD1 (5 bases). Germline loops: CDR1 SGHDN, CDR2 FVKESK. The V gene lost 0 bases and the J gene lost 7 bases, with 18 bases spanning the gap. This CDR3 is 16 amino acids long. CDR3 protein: CASSQESPARVSGYTF. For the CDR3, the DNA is TGTGCCAGCAGCCAAGAGTCCCCCGCCAGGGTCTCTGGCTACACCTTC.

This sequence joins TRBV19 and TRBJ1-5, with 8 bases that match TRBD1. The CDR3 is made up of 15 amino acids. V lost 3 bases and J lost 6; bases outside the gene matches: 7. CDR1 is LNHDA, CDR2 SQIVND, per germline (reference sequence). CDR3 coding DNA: TGTGCCAGTAGTATTACCTTGACAGGGGTTCAGCCCCAGCATTTT. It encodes CASSITLTGVQPQHF.

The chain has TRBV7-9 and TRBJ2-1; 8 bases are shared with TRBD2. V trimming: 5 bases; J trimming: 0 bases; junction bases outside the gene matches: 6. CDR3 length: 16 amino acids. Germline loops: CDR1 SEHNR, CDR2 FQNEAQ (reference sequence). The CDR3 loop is CASSPGAGGSYNEQFF. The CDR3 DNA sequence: TGTGCCAGCAGCCCGGGGGCGGGGGGCTCCTACAATGAGCAGTTCTTC.

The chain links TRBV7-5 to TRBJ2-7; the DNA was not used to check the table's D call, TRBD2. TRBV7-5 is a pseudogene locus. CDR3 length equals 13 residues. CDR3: CVRSPRSSLEQYF. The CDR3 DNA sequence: TGTGTCAGAAGCCCGCGTTCGAGTCTCGAGCAGTACTTC.

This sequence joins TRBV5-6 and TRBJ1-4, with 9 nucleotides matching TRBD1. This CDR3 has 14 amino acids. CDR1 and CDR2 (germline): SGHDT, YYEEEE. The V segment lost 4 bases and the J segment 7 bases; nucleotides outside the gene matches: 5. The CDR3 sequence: CASSHGQGSEKLFF. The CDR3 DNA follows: TGTGCCAGCAGCCACGGACAGGGGAGTGAAAAACTGTTTTTT.

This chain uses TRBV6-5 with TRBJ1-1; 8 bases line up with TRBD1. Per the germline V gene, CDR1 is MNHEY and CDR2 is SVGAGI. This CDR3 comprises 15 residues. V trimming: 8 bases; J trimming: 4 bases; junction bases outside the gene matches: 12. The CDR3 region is CASGTPRGQSTEAFF. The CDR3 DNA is TGTGCCAGCGGCACGCCCAGGGGGCAGAGCACTGAAGCTTTCTTT.

The CDR3 spells CASSYRGQSYNSPLHF. The CDR3 nucleotides read TGTGCCAGCAGCTACAGGGGGCAATCCTATAATTCACCCCTCCACTTT. The rearrangement uses TRBV11-2 and TRBJ1-6, with 9 bases aligning to TRBD1. Unmatched junction bases numbered 2, after V lost 4 bases and J lost 1 base. Germline assignment: CDR1 SGHAT and CDR2 FQNNGV. This CDR3 is built from 16 residues.

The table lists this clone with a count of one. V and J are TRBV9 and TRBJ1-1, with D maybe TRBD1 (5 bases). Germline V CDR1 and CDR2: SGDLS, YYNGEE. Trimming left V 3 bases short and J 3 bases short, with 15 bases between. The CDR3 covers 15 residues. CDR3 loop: CASSEGEGAYTEAFF. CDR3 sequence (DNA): TGTGCCAGCAGCGAAGGGGAGGGAGCATACACTGAAGCTTTCTTT.

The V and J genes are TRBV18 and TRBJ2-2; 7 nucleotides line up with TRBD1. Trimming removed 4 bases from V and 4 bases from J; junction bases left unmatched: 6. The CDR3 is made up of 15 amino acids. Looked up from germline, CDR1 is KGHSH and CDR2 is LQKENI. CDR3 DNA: TGTGCCAGCTCACGTGGGACAGATCTCACCGGGGAGCTGTTTTTT. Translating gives CASSRGTDLTGELFF. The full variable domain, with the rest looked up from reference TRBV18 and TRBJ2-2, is NAGVMQNPRHLVRRRGQEARLRCSPMKGHSHVYWYRQLPEEGLKFMVYLQKENIIDESGMPKERFSAEFPKEGPSILRIQQVVRGDSAAYFCASSRGTDLTGELFFGEGSRLTVL.

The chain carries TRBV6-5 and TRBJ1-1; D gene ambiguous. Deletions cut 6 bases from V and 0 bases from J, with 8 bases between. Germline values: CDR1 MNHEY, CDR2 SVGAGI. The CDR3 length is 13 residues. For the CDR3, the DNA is TGTGCCAGCAGCCGTTGGCTGAACACTGAAGCTTTCTTT. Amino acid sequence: CASSRWLNTEAFF.

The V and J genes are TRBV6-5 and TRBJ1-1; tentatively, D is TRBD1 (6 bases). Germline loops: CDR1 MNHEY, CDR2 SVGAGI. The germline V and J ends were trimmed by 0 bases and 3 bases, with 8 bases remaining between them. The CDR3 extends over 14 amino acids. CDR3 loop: CASSYSRQDTEAFF. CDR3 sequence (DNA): TGTGCCAGCAGTTACTCCCGACAGGACACTGAAGCTTTCTTT.

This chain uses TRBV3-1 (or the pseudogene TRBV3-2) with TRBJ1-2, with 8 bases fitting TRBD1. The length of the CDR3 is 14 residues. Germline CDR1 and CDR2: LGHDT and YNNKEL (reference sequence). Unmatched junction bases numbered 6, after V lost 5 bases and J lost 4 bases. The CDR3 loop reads CASSVDRGPYGYTF. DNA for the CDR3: TGTGCCAGCAGCGTAGACAGGGGCCCCTATGGCTACACCTTC.

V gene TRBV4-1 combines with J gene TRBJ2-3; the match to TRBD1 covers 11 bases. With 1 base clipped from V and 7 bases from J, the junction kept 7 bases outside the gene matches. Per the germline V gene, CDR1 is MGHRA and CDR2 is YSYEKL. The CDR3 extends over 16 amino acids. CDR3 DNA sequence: TGCGCCAGCAGCCAAGTGTCGGACAGGGGGCCGTATACGCAGTATTTT. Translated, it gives CASSQVSDRGPYTQYF.

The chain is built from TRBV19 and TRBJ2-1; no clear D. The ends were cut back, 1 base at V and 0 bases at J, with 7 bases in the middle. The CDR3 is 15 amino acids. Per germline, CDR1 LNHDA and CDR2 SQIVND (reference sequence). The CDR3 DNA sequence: TGTGCCAGTAGTATAGGGTCCAGCTCCTACAATGAGCAGTTCTTC. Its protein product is CASSIGSSSYNEQFF.

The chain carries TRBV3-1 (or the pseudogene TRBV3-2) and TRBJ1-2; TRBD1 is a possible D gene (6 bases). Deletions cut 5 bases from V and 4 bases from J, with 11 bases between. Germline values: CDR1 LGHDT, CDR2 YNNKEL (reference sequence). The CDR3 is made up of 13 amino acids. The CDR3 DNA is TGTGCCAGCAGCTACCGGGACACCTATGGCTACACCTTC. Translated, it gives CASSYRDTYGYTF.

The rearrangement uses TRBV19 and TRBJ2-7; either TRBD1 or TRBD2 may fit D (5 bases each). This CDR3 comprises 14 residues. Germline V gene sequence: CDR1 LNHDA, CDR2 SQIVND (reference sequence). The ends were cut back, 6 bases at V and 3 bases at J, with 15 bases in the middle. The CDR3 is CASSGTGLNYEQYF. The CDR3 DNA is TGTGCCAGTAGCGGGACGGGATTAAACTACGAGCAGTACTTC.

CDR3 in DNA: TGTGCCAGTCACGCGACAGGCTGGTTCTCCTACAATGAGCAGTTCTTC. Encoded protein: CASHATGWFSYNEQFF. The V and J genes are TRBV19 and TRBJ2-1, with D perhaps TRBD1 (6 bases). The germline gives CDR1 LNHDA, CDR2 SQIVND (reference sequence). The V and J ends lost 8 bases and 0 bases respectively, with 17 bases between them. This CDR3 is built from 16 residues.

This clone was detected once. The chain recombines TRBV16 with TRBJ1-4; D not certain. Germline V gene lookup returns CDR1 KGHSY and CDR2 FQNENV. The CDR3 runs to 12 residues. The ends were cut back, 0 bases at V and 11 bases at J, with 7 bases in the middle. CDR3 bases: TGTGCCAGCAGCCAATCACTCAGGAAACTGTTTTTT. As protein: CASSQSLRKLFF.

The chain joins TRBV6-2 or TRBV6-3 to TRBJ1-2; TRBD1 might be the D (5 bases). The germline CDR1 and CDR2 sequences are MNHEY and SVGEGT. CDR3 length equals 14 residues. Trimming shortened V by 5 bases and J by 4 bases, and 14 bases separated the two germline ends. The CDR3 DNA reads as TGTGCCAGCAGTAGCAGGGTATCCTCCTATGGCTACACCTTC. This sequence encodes CASSSRVSSYGYTF.

The CDR3 sequence: CASSSRGGTDTQYF. In DNA, the CDR3 is TGTGCCAGCAGCTCGCGAGGGGGGACAGATACGCAGTATTTT. This chain uses TRBV7-9 with TRBJ2-3; D could derive from TRBD1 or TRBD2 (6 bases each). Deletions cut 4 bases from V and 3 bases from J, with 11 bases between. This CDR3 spans 14 amino acids. The germline V gene has CDR1 SEHNR and CDR2 FQNEAQ (reference sequence).

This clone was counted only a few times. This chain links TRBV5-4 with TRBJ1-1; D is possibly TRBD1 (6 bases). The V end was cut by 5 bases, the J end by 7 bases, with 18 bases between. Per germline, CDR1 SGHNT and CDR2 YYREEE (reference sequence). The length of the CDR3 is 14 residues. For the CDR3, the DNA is TGTGCCAGCAGGAGCTGGCAGGGGACGGGTGAAGCTTTCTTT. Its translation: CASRSWQGTGEAFF.

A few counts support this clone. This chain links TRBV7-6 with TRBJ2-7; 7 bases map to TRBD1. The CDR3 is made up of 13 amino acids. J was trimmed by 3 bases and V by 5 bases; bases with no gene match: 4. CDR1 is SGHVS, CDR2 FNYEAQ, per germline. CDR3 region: CASSRQGNYEQYF. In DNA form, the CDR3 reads TGTGCCAGCAGCCGACAGGGTAACTACGAGCAGTACTTC.

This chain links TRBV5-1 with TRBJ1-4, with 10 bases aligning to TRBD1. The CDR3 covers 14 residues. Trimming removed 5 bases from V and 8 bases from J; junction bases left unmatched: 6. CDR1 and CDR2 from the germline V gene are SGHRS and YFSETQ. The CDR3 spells CASRLGTGDEKLFF. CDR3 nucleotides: TGCGCCAGCAGATTAGGGACAGGGGACGAAAAACTGTTTTTT.

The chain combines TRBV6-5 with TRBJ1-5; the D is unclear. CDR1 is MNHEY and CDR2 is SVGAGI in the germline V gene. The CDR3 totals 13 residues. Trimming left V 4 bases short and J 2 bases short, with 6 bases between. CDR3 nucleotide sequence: TGTGCCAGCAGTTCAAGGGGCAATCAGCCCCAGCATTTT. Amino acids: CASSSRGNQPQHF.

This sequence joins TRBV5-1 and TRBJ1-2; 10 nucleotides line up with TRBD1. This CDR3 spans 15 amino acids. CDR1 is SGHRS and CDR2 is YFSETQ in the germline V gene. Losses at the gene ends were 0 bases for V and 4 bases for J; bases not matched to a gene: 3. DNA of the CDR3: TGCGCCAGCAGCTTGGGACAGGGGGCTATCTATGGCTACACCTTC. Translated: CASSLGQGAIYGYTF.

The CDR3 protein is CASSEAGWDYGYTF. CDR3 nucleotide sequence: TGTGCCAGCAGTGAAGCAGGGTGGGACTATGGCTACACCTTC. The chain links TRBV2 to TRBJ1-2; D is unclear. Deletions cut 0 bases from V and 3 bases from J, with 8 bases between. The CDR3 is 14 amino acids. Germline CDR1 reads SNHLY; CDR2 reads FYNNEI.

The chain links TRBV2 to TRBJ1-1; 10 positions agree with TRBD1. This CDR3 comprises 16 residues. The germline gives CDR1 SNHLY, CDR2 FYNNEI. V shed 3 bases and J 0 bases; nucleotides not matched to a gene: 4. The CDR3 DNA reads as TGTGCCAGCAGTGATCGGGACAGGGGAATGAACACTGAAGCTTTCTTT. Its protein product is CASSDRDRGMNTEAFF.

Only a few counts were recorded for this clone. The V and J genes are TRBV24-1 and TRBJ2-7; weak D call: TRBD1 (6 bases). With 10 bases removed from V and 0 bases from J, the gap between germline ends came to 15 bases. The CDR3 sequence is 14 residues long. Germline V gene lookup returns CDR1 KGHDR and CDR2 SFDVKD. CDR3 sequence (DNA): TGTGCCACTACGAGGGACAAGAGCTCCTACGAGCAGTACTTC. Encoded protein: CATTRDKSSYEQYF.

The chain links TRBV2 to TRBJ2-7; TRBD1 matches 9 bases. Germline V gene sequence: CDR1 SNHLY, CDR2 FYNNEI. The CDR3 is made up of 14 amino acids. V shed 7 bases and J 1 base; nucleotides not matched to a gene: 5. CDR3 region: CASIMTGGSYEQYF. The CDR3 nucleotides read TGTGCCAGCATTATGACAGGGGGATCCTACGAGCAGTACTTC.